This T cell receptor beta chain was found in a study of cytomegalovirus exposure and HLA in healthy donors. A multiplex PCR was run with 60 Vbeta primers and 13 Jbeta primers. TCRdb's copy holds only in-frame clones and misses some; the assay was immunoSEQ multiplex PCR. The sample has roughly 100,000 clones, around 80% seen once. Study results and limitations: The likely explanation for a cluster of highly shared sequence variants was sequencing artifact.

Turning to this clone: Antigen: not known.

The donors were healthy bone marrow donors. What was sequenced was PBMCs. This sequence was found in a woman between 18 and 29 years old in good health and CMV-seropositive.

The DNA for the CDR3 is TGCAGCGTTTGGACAATCGCCTACGAGCAGTACTTC. This sequence encodes CSVWTIAYEQYF. This chain links TRBV29-1 with TRBJ2-5, with a possible D match to TRBD1 (5 bases). The better agreement between TRBJ2-7 and the DNA end casts doubt on the J call. CDR1 and CDR2 from the germline V gene are SQVTM and ANQGSEA. This CDR3 spans 12 amino acids.